These 13 T cell receptor beta chains were sequenced from one sample in a study of blood T cell repertoires in COVID-19. Produced via immunoSEQ multiplex PCR; TCRdb's table is partial and in-frame only. The table lists under 250,000 clones, roughly 84% of them singletons. Sequenced input: peripheral blood. These receptors all stem from a man aged 50-60 years with active or convalescent COVID-19.

The chain has TRBV19 and TRBJ2-7; D is ambiguous. V was pared by 6 bases and J by 0 bases, with 15 bases between. Germline V lookup: CDR1 LNHDA, CDR2 SQIVND (reference sequence). This CDR3 has 15 residues. The CDR3: CASSPQAVISYEQYF. The CDR3 DNA is TGTGCCAGTAGCCCGCAGGCAGTAATCTCCTACGAGCAGTACTTC.

The DNA for the CDR3 is TGCGCCAGCAGCTTGGCCTCCGTACAGGGGGCGCTCACTGAAGCTTTCTTT. Its protein product is CASSLASVQGALTEAFF. This chain links TRBV5-1 with TRBJ1-1, with 9 nucleotides matching TRBD1. This CDR3 is 17 amino acids long. CDR1 and CDR2 (germline): SGHRS, YFSETQ. Losses at the gene ends were 0 bases for V and 4 bases for J; bases not matched to a gene: 10.

The chain uses TRBV7-9 and TRBJ2-3; tentatively, D is TRBD2 (7 bases). The V gene's germline CDR1 is SEHNR and CDR2 FQNEAQ (reference sequence). This CDR3 has 16 amino acids. The V end was cut by 5 bases, the J end by 5 bases, with 20 bases between. CDR3 residues: CASSPKKGGNGDTQYF. DNA for the CDR3: TGTGCCAGCAGCCCGAAAAAGGGGGGGAACGGAGATACGCAGTATTTT.

The CDR3 DNA sequence: TGTGCCAGCAGCTTAGCCTCTAGCGGGGGGGAGACCCAGTACTTC. This sequence encodes CASSLASSGGETQYF. The chain links TRBV7-2 to TRBJ2-5; TRBD2 matches at 11 bases. CDR1 is SGHTA and CDR2 is FQGNSA in the germline V gene. The V segment lost 0 bases and the J segment 5 bases; nucleotides outside the gene matches: 2. The CDR3 totals 15 residues.

As concerns this clone: An end of the junction differs from the germline gene, which may be a read error. This chain links TRBV20-1 with TRBJ2-1, with D maybe TRBD2 (6 bases). This CDR3 is 9 amino acids long. Germline-derived CDR1 and CDR2 are DFQATT and SNEGSKA (reference sequence). The CDR3 sequence: CSARGRGIF. CDR3 coding DNA: TGCAGTGCTAGGGGTCGGGGGATCTTC.

This clone appeared once. The V gene is TRBV7-2, the J gene TRBJ1-2; a weak D match, TRBD1 (5 bases). V shed 5 bases and J shed 7 bases, with 20 bases lying between them. The germline CDR1 and CDR2 sequences are SGHTA and FQGNSA. The CDR3 spans 15 residues. CDR3 loop: CASSPTRVAYGGYTF. The CDR3 DNA follows: TGTGCCAGCAGCCCCACCAGGGTAGCCTATGGTGGCTACACCTTC. The full variable domain, its missing parts supplied by reference TRBV7-2 and TRBJ1-2, is GAGVSQSPSNKVTEKGKDVELRCDPISGHTALYWYRQSLGQGLEFLIYFQGNSAPDKSGLPSDRFSAERTGGSVSTLTIQRTQQEDSAVYLCASSPTRVAYGGYTFGSGTRLTVV.

The chain uses TRBV5-1 and TRBJ1-2; D may be TRBD1 (6 bases). Per the germline V gene, CDR1 is SGHRS and CDR2 is YFSETQ. V gave up 4 bases and J gave up 8 bases, with 21 bases separating them. This CDR3 is built from 15 residues. CDR3 sequence reads: CASSLGGQLPGGYTF. DNA for the CDR3: TGCGCCAGCAGCCTGGGGGGGCAGCTCCCTGGCGGCTACACCTTC. Using reference TRBV5-1 and TRBJ1-2 for the parts outside the CDR3, the full variable domain is KAGVTQTPRYLIKTRGQQVTLSCSPISGHRSVSWYQQTPGQGLQFLFEYFSETQRNKGNFPGRFSGRQFSNSRSEMNVSTLELGDSALYLCASSLGGQLPGGYTFGSGTRLTVV.

The chain recombines TRBV11-2 with TRBJ1-1; no firm D call. V was trimmed by 1 base and J by 4 bases, leaving 7 bases between them. CDR1 and CDR2 from the germline V gene are SGHAT and FQNNGV. The CDR3 totals 13 residues. The CDR3 is CASSLVAGTEAFF. The CDR3 nucleotides read TGTGCCAGCAGCTTAGTCGCGGGCACTGAAGCTTTCTTT.

For the CDR3, the DNA is TGCAGTGCTAGTCGGGACAACCCCCGGGAGCAGTTCTTC. It specifies CSASRDNPREQFF. The chain combines TRBV20-1 with TRBJ2-1; D is possibly TRBD1 (6 bases). This CDR3 spans 13 amino acids. Germline CDR1 reads DFQATT; CDR2 reads SNEGSKA (reference sequence). Deletions cut 3 bases from V and 10 bases from J, with 16 bases between.

The V and J genes are TRBV6-1 and TRBJ2-5; 7 nucleotides match TRBD2. CDR1 and CDR2 (germline): MNHNS, SASEGT. The CDR3 is 16 amino acids. Trimming removed 1 base from V and 5 bases from J; junction bases left unmatched: 10. The CDR3 loop is CASSEETGGGRETQYF. CDR3 nucleotides: TGTGCCAGCAGTGAAGAAACGGGGGGAGGACGGGAGACCCAGTACTTC.

The V gene is TRBV4-1, the J gene TRBJ2-1, with 14 positions matching TRBD2. J was trimmed by 0 bases and V by 0 bases; bases with no gene match: 4. The CDR3 extends over 19 amino acids. Looked up from germline, CDR1 is MGHRA and CDR2 is YSYEKL. The CDR3 DNA is TGCGCCAGCAGCCAAGACGGACTAGCGGGGGGAGGCTCCTACAATGAGCAGTTCTTC. This gives the protein CASSQDGLAGGGSYNEQFF.

The gene calls are TRBV29-1 and TRBJ1-2, with a tentative D call TRBD1 (6 bases). The CDR3 is 13 amino acids. CDR1 SQVTM and CDR2 ANQGSEA come from the germline V gene. The V and J ends lost 3 bases and 4 bases respectively, with 12 bases between them. The CDR3 spells CSVDRGAVYGYTF. The CDR3 DNA reads as TGCAGCGTTGATCGGGGGGCCGTCTATGGCTACACCTTC.

The rearrangement joins TRBV25-1 to TRBJ1-2; no clear D gene. V lost 9 bases, J lost 7 bases, and 18 bases lay in between. From germline, CDR1 is MGHDK and CDR2 SYGVNS. The length of the CDR3 is 13 residues. CDR3: CASSPPNRSGYTF. DNA for the CDR3: TGTGCCAGTTCCCCTCCCAACAGATCTGGCTACACCTTC.